One and the same sample provided the 9 T cell receptor beta chains below, sequenced in a study of memory CD4+ T cells and cytomegalovirus serostatus. Profiling relied on immunoSEQ multiplex PCR, and the TCRdb table lists in-frame clones only, not all of them. The data hold 85,000 to 100,000 clones, with about 80% observed a single time. Single viable CD3+CD4+CD8-CD45RO+ cells were sorted as the memory CD4+ T cells. Input material: memory CD4+ T cells from blood. The origin of the receptors is an adult in good health and CMV-seropositive.

V and J are TRBV7-2 and TRBJ2-2; D not resolved. V was trimmed by 1 base and J by 7 bases, leaving 7 bases between them. The germline V gene encodes CDR1 SGHTA and CDR2 FQGNSA. There are 13 residues in the CDR3. In nucleotides, the CDR3 is TGTGCCAGCAGCTTAGGTCGGAGCGGGGAGCTGTTTTTT. Translated: CASSLGRSGELFF.

This clone was recorded once. The chain joins TRBV5-1 to TRBJ2-7, with 11 bases aligning to TRBD2. Germline lookup yields CDR1 SGHRS and CDR2 YFSETQ. This CDR3 is 18 amino acids long. V was pared by 1 base and J by 4 bases, with 13 bases of the junction left unmatched. CDR3 residues: CASSLRGSGRASEYEQYF. The CDR3 bases are TGCGCCAGCAGCTTGAGAGGTAGCGGGAGGGCCTCAGAGTACGAGCAGTACTTC.

V gene TRBV28 combines with J gene TRBJ1-2; 7 bases align to TRBD1. Per the germline V gene, CDR1 is MDHEN and CDR2 is SYDVKM. Germline trimming cut 3 bases from V and 5 bases from J; bases unmatched to any gene: 3. This CDR3 is 13 amino acids long. DNA of the CDR3: TGTGCCAGCAGTTTTCTACAGGGGTATGGCTACACCTTC. Translating it yields CASSFLQGYGYTF.

This clone was seen a single time. The genes are TRBV28 and TRBJ1-2, with 12 bases identical to TRBD1. The CDR3 is made up of 17 amino acids. Germline V gives CDR1 MDHEN, CDR2 SYDVKM. With 5 bases clipped from V and 4 bases from J, the junction kept 11 bases outside the gene matches. The DNA for the CDR3 is TGTGCCAGCAGTCCTTCAGGGGGGACAGGGGGCATCTATGGCTACACCTTC. It encodes CASSPSGGTGGIYGYTF.

CDR3 nucleotide sequence: TGTGCCAGCAGCTTCCCTGGACAGAGCGGCTACACCTTC. Its translation: CASSFPGQSGYTF. The genes are TRBV7-3 and TRBJ1-2, with D perhaps TRBD1 (6 bases). V lost 3 bases to trimming and J lost 8 bases, with 13 bases between them. Germline V gene lookup returns CDR1 SGHTA and CDR2 FQGTGA. The CDR3 is made up of 13 amino acids. The variable domain in full, with the rest retrieved from reference TRBV7-3 and TRBJ1-2, is GAGVSQTPSNKVTEKGKYVELRCDPISGHTALYWYRQSLGQGPEFLIYFQGTGAADDSGLPNDRFFAVRPEGSVSTLKIQRTERGDSAVYLCASSFPGQSGYTFGSGTRLTVV.

This chain connects TRBV6-1 to TRBJ2-4, with unresolved D. Germline CDR1 MNHNS, CDR2 SASEGT. Trimming left V 2 bases short and J 6 bases short, with 8 bases between. The CDR3 runs 13 residues. CDR3 coding DNA: TGTGCCAGCAGTGAACAGCATGGAAACATTCAGTACTTC. Residues: CASSEQHGNIQYF.

The chain links TRBV27 to TRBJ2-5, with D tentatively TRBD1 (6 bases). Trimming removed 5 bases at V and 0 bases at J, with 13 bases between. Germline loops: CDR1 MNHEY, CDR2 SMNVEV (reference sequence). The length of the CDR3 is 15 residues. The CDR3 region has the DNA TGTGCCAGCAGTGTACTTCAGGGGTACCAAGAGACCCAGTACTTC. It specifies CASSVLQGYQETQYF.

The chain is built from TRBV7-2 and TRBJ2-7; TRBD2 matches at 11 bases. Losses at the gene ends were 1 base for V and 4 bases for J; bases not matched to a gene: 3. The CDR3 is 15 amino acids. Germline values: CDR1 SGHTA, CDR2 FQGNSA. CDR3 bases: TGTGCCAGCAGCTTAGTGTGGACTAGCGGGTACGAGCAGTACTTC. Its translation: CASSLVWTSGYEQYF.

The V call is TRBV2, the J call TRBJ1-5; maybe TRBD1 (5 bases). The length of the CDR3 is 13 residues. The V gene lost 8 bases and the J gene lost 2 bases, with 10 bases spanning the gap. Germline CDR1 and CDR2: SNHLY and FYNNEI. The CDR3 loop reads CASGGTGNQPQHF. CDR3 sequence (DNA): TGTGCCAGCGGAGGGACCGGCAATCAGCCCCAGCATTTT.